The clone carrying this T cell receptor (beta chain) showed up just a few times. After removal of 3 bases from V and 0 bases from J, the junction contained 2 bases not matched to a gene. This CDR3 has 15 amino acids. Germline loops: CDR1 SGHAT, CDR2 FQNNGV. This specimen belongs to a study of PD-L1 blockade in urothelial cancer. Across the whole study: Blood was subjected to analysis at 3 weeks (second dose) and 6 weeks following treatment start. Blood-derived samples held a median roughly 150,000 T cells.

Noted time point: pretreatment peripheral blood. Urothelial carcinoma in patients was locally advanced or metastatic. Method: immunoSEQ multiplex PCR; TCRdb's copy keeps in-frame clones and lacks some. This table has about 72,000 clones, approximately 83% appearing once. This rearrangement joins TRBV11-2 to TRBJ1-2, with TRBD1 identical over 9 bases. Sequences were derived from PBMCs, sampled around atezolizumab (anti-PD-L1) treatment. The source is a man in his sixties with urothelial cancer. The CDR3 is CASSLGQGPNYGYTF. The DNA for the CDR3 is TGTGCCAGCAGCTTGGGACAGGGACCTAACTATGGCTACACCTTC.